A selection of T cell receptor beta chains follows, all from one sample in a study of T-cell reconstitution after alpha-beta-depleted transplantation in children. A single record per CDR3 protein comes from TCRdb applying MiXCR to the PCR reads. The table shows under 450,000 distinct CDR3 sequences, with less than 15% occurring only once. Here the sequenced sample was PBMCs, taken from the stem cell graft. These receptors all stem from a human donor who donated a stem cell graft to a child with Fanconi anemia. CDR3s include the opening cysteine and the closing phenylalanine or tryptophan. The order of the fields is V gene, J gene, CDR3 protein.

>TRBV27|TRBJ2-5
CASSRQGWQETQYF
>TRBV2|TRBJ2-3
CASSGTGSPDTQYF
>TRBV4-3|TRBJ1-6
CASSQAGFRNSPLHF
>TRBV29-1|TRBJ2-3
CSVSGLSTDTQYF
>TRBV5-1|TRBJ1-1
CASSFYQENTEAFF
>TRBV18|TRBJ2-5
CASAMTGVETQYF
>TRBV5-5|TRBJ1-4
CASSSRAGPTTNEKLFF
>TRBV6-1|TRBJ1-1
CASKRQGKDTEAFF
>TRBV4-1|TRBJ1-1
CASSPGDGQGISPGTEAFF
>TRBV3-1|TRBJ2-1
CASSQGPRPYNEQFF
>TRBV4-2|TRBJ2-3
CASSQDDTTDTQYF
>TRBV20-1|TRBJ1-6
CSATSTADSPLHF
>TRBV7-6|TRBJ2-3
CASSLRPGGGTDTQYF
>TRBV5-6|TRBJ1-3
CASSSRDTSGNTIYF
>TRBV4-3|TRBJ1-2
CASSQVQGIHGYTF
>TRBV18|TRBJ2-5
CASSPRRDQETQYF
>TRBV7-9|TRBJ1-1
CASTGVRNTEAFF
>TRBV5-1|TRBJ1-2
CASRGAEANYGYTF
>TRBV7-2|TRBJ2-2
CASSFQAGGTGELFF
>TRBV19|TRBJ1-5
CASRRGAGNPSNQPQHF
>TRBV28|TRBJ1-1
CASSFWGSRVNTEAFF
>TRBV18|TRBJ1-2
CASSPNRVEGYTF
>TRBV7-2|TRBJ2-1
CASSPGLATYNEQFF
>TRBV11-2|TRBJ2-7
CASSSAGTAYEQYF
>TRBV7-2|TRBJ2-1
CASKSTSYNEQFF
>TRBV20-1|TRBJ2-3
CSANGLAGYTDTQYF
>TRBV20-1|TRBJ2-2
CSAHRNTGELFF
>TRBV4-1|TRBJ1-1
CASSRQFNTEAFF
>TRBV6-2/TRBV6-3|TRBJ1-1
CASSYMEPAAGTEAFF
>TRBV12-3/TRBV12-4|TRBJ2-2
CASSLSWGSRANTGELFF
>TRBV11-2|TRBJ2-5
CTSSSEGTQYF
>TRBV30|TRBJ1-6
CAWSGGQDNSPLHF
>TRBV5-6|TRBJ1-6
CASSPLGEPSPLHF
>TRBV25-1|TRBJ2-3
CASSEPLRSDTQYF
>TRBV12-3/TRBV12-4|TRBJ2-2
CASSVWNTGELFF
>TRBV30|TRBJ1-5
CAWSMSQFNQPQHF
>TRBV12-3/TRBV12-4|TRBJ1-1
CASTKWQQNTEAFF
>TRBV5-8|TRBJ2-2
CASSIWTSGYTGELFF
>TRBV27|TRBJ1-1
CASPTTGLNTEAFF